The 10 T cell receptor beta chains presented below share a single source sample, sequenced in a study of a mutant IDH1 vaccine in newly diagnosed glioma. Time point of the sample: week 11, during vaccination. Every vaccine dose comprised 300 ug of mutant IDH1 20-mer peptide plus topical imiquimod. The antigens of these receptors remain unknown. TCRdb keeps only in-frame clones here, not all; method: immunoSEQ multiplex PCR. Of about 120,000 clones listed, roughly 77% were seen once; the top ten hold 5.5%. The sample here was PBMCs, taken from a glioma patient whose treatment included an IDH1 peptide vaccine. These receptors all come from a man aged 35-49 years with glioma.

The gene calls are TRBV7-2 and TRBJ2-7; 7 bases map to TRBD1. With 4 bases clipped from V and 4 bases from J, the junction kept 13 bases outside the gene matches. Germline lookup yields CDR1 SGHTA and CDR2 FQGNSA. This CDR3 contains 16 residues. CDR3 sequence (DNA): TGTGCCAGCAGCTCCCACAGGACAGGCCTCTGGTACGAGCAGTACTTC. It codes for CASSSHRTGLWYEQYF.

The J gene is TRBJ2-3, the V gene TRBV30, with unresolved D. The CDR3 consists of 13 residues. V lost 3 bases and J lost 2, with 9 bases in between. CDR1 and CDR2 (germline): GTSNPN, SVGIG (reference sequence). The CDR3 region is CAWSEGYTDTQYF. In DNA, the CDR3 is TGTGCCTGGAGCGAAGGCTACACAGATACGCAGTATTTT.

This clone has just one count. The chain is built from TRBV18 and TRBJ2-2, with D perhaps assigned TRBD1 or TRBD2 (5 bases each). Trimming pared 6 bases from V and 1 base from J, leaving 12 bases between. Germline CDR1 and CDR2: KGHSH and LQKENI. The CDR3 consists of 15 residues. Here the CDR3 DNA reads TGTGCCAGCTCCCCGGAGGACATGAACACCGGGGAGCTGTTTTTT. Its translation: CASSPEDMNTGELFF.

This chain links TRBV7-9 with TRBJ2-3; D uncertain. Trimming removed 1 base from V and 0 bases from J, with 14 bases in between. The CDR3 totals 17 residues. Per germline, CDR1 SEHNR and CDR2 FQNEAQ (reference sequence). CDR3 DNA: TGTGCCAGCAGCTTAGGTTTAGCCGTATTTAGCACAGATACGCAGTATTTT. Encoded protein: CASSLGLAVFSTDTQYF. The whole variable domain, filled in from reference TRBV7-9 and TRBJ2-3, reads DTGVSQNPRHKITKRGQNVTFRCDPISEHNRLYWYRQTLGQGPEFLTYFQNEAQLEKSRLLSDRFSAERPKGSFSTLEIQRTEQGDSAMYLCASSLGLAVFSTDTQYFGPGTRLTVL.

The sample holds one count of this clone. The chain uses TRBV6-5 and TRBJ2-5; D gene uncertain. From germline, CDR1 is MNHEY and CDR2 SVGAGI. CDR3 length: 12 amino acids. The germline V and J ends were trimmed by 8 bases and 2 bases, with 9 bases remaining between them. For the CDR3, the DNA is TGTGCCAGCGGAAACGTGCAAGAGACCCAGTACTTC. Translation gives CASGNVQETQYF.

V usage is TRBV14 and J usage is TRBJ2-5; D remains unclear. The length of the CDR3 is 16 residues. CDR1 and CDR2 from the germline V gene are SGHDN and FVKESK. The ends were cut back, 0 bases at V and 1 base at J, with 12 bases in the middle. The CDR3 region has the DNA TGTGCCAGCAGCCAAGATGAAACAGCACTCCAAGAGACCCAGTACTTC. This sequence encodes CASSQDETALQETQYF.

This chain connects TRBV9 to TRBJ2-7; TRBD2 might be the D (7 bases). The CDR3 totals 15 residues. V was trimmed by 0 bases and J by 4 bases, leaving 14 bases between them. The germline CDR1 and CDR2 sequences are SGDLS and YYNGEE. CDR3 amino acids: CASSVGLADRYEQYF. The CDR3 DNA follows: TGTGCCAGCAGCGTAGGGCTAGCGGACAGATACGAGCAGTACTTC. The whole variable domain, filled in from reference TRBV9 and TRBJ2-7, reads DSGVTQTPKHLITATGQRVTLRCSPRSGDLSVYWYQQSLDQGLQFLIQYYNGEERAKGNILERFSAQQFPDLHSELNLSSLELGDSALYFCASSVGLADRYEQYFGPGTRLTVT.

The sample holds one count of this clone. The chain uses TRBV27 and TRBJ1-5; D might be TRBD1 (6 bases). From germline, CDR1 is MNHEY and CDR2 SMNVEV (reference sequence). V lost 6 bases to trimming and J lost 2 bases, with 14 bases between them. The CDR3 covers 15 residues. CDR3 coding DNA: TGTGCCAGCAGGCCGACAGGCGCCCGCAATCAGCCCCAGCATTTT. It is translated as CASRPTGARNQPQHF.

The chain links TRBV5-1 to TRBJ1-4; D remains unclear. Trimming pared 0 bases from V and 0 bases from J, leaving 6 bases between. CDR1 and CDR2 from the germline V gene are SGHRS and YFSETQ. The CDR3 has 15 amino acids. CDR3 coding DNA: TGCGCCAGCAGCTTGGGGCCCCCAACTAATGAAAAACTGTTTTTT. Its protein product is CASSLGPPTNEKLFF.

The chain joins TRBV5-5 to TRBJ2-7; 9 bases align to TRBD1. CDR3 length equals 16 residues. V lost 0 bases to trimming and J lost 2 bases; unmatched junction nucleotides: 6. Germline CDR1 and CDR2: SGHKS and YYEKEE (reference sequence). The CDR3 loop reads CASSLAPGTGTYEQYF. For the CDR3, the DNA is TGTGCCAGCAGCTTGGCACCCGGGACAGGGACCTACGAGCAGTACTTC.